This entry lists 14 T cell receptor beta chains sequenced from one sample in a study of T cell repertoires in cytomegalovirus infection. TCRdb redid the calling of the reads with MiXCR, one entry per CDR3 protein. This sample has about 570,000 distinct CDR3 sequences, with 40% found just once. Their antigens remain unidentified. The input for sequencing was cultured PBMCs, taken from culture after CMV antigen stimulation. These receptors were obtained from a human donor in good health (CMV status not recorded). Some clones in this sample may be carry-over from other donors' samples.

V and J are TRBV10-3 and TRBJ2-3; perhaps TRBD1 as D (6 bases). Germline CDR1 is ENHRY and CDR2 is SYGVKD. V was pared by 10 bases and J by 2 bases, with 16 bases between. The CDR3 has 14 amino acids. The CDR3 loop is CATQKGDDTDTQYF. CDR3 bases: TGTGCCACCCAGAAGGGGGACGACACAGATACGCAGTATTTT.

V gene TRBV24-1 combines with J gene TRBJ2-3, with 14 bases that match TRBD2. CDR1 is KGHDR and CDR2 is SFDVKD in the germline V gene. This CDR3 region has 17 residues. The V gene end was trimmed by 3 bases and the J gene end by 5 bases; junction bases not matched to a gene: 6. As DNA, the CDR3 is TGTGCCACCAGTGATCCGACTAGCGGGAGGGGGAGAGATACGCAGTATTTT. Translated, it gives CATSDPTSGRGRDTQYF.

The chain carries TRBV5-1 and TRBJ1-1, with D possibly matching TRBD1 (5 bases). Between the trimmed V and J ends, which lost 0 bases and 6 bases, there was a span of 12 bases. Germline V gives CDR1 SGHRS, CDR2 YFSETQ. This CDR3 has 14 amino acids. The CDR3 protein is CASSLGGPRPEAFF. The CDR3 bases are TGCGCCAGCAGCTTGGGGGGCCCCCGGCCTGAAGCTTTCTTT. Filled out from reference TRBV5-1 and TRBJ1-1, the complete variable domain reads KAGVTQTPRYLIKTRGQQVTLSCSPISGHRSVSWYQQTPGQGLQFLFEYFSETQRNKGNFPGRFSGRQFSNSRSEMNVSTLELGDSALYLCASSLGGPRPEAFFGQGTRLTVV.

V and J are TRBV27 and TRBJ1-4; D possibly corresponds to TRBD1 (6 bases). The germline V and J ends were trimmed by 3 bases and 6 bases, with 11 bases remaining between them. The CDR3 is 14 residues long. CDR1 and CDR2 (germline): MNHEY, SMNVEV (reference sequence). This CDR3 reads CASSFADRDEKLFF. In DNA, the CDR3 is TGTGCCAGCAGTTTCGCGGACAGAGATGAAAAACTGTTTTTT.

This clonotype was observed a handful of times. The rearrangement links TRBV7-2 to TRBJ2-2; no definite D call. V was cut by 1 base and J by 5 bases, with 11 bases left in between. Per germline, CDR1 SGHTA and CDR2 FQGNSA. This CDR3 is built from 15 residues. CDR3 DNA: TGTGCCAGCAGCTTAGTGGGCATGGGGACCGGGGAGCTGTTTTTT. As protein: CASSLVGMGTGELFF. The whole variable domain, remainder taken from reference TRBV7-2 and TRBJ2-2, is GAGVSQSPSNKVTEKGKDVELRCDPISGHTALYWYRQSLGQGLEFLIYFQGNSAPDKSGLPSDRFSAERTGGSVSTLTIQRTQQEDSAVYLCASSLVGMGTGELFFGEGSRLTVL.

The chain employs TRBV20-1 and TRBJ2-5, with 15 nucleotides matching TRBD2. Germline CDR1 reads DFQATT; CDR2 reads SNEGSKA (reference sequence). The junction had 5 bases not matched to a gene; V was cut back by 6 bases and J by 3 bases. The CDR3 is 15 residues long. CDR3 bases: TGCAGTGCGATCGGGACTAGCGGGGGGAAAGAGACCCAGTACTTC. Protein: CSAIGTSGGKETQYF.

This clonotype has only a few counts. The V and J genes are TRBV25-1 and TRBJ2-2; unclear D gene. Trimming pared 6 bases from V and 2 bases from J, leaving 13 bases between. CDR3 length: 15 amino acids. CDR1 MGHDK and CDR2 SYGVNS come from the germline V gene. CDR3: CASRKGYGNTGELFF. The CDR3 DNA reads as TGTGCCAGCAGGAAGGGCTATGGTAACACCGGGGAGCTGTTTTTT.

This clonotype was seen only a few times. CDR3 DNA sequence: TGTGCCAGTACCCCGGACAGGGCGTATGGCTACACCTTC. This sequence encodes CASTPDRAYGYTF. This chain uses TRBV19 with TRBJ1-2, with TRBD1 matching over 8 bases. Germline CDR1 is LNHDA and CDR2 is SQIVND (reference sequence). The CDR3 runs to 13 residues. V lost 7 bases to trimming and J lost 5 bases; unmatched junction nucleotides: 6.

This chain connects TRBV12-3 or TRBV12-4 to TRBJ2-1; D gene uncertain. This CDR3 is built from 15 residues. V dropped 2 bases and J dropped 10 bases, with 18 bases sitting between them. CDR3 sequence (DNA): TGTGCCAGCAGTTTAACCGATCACCAACGGGCCGAGCAGTTCTTC. It is translated as CASSLTDHQRAEQFF.

This chain links TRBV19 with TRBJ1-4, with D hard to call. Trimming cost V 10 bases and J 4 bases, with 4 bases left between them. The CDR3 length is 10 residues. Germline V gene sequence: CDR1 LNHDA, CDR2 SQIVND (reference sequence). The CDR3 spells CATLNEKLFF. CDR3 DNA sequence: TGTGCCACCCTTAATGAAAAACTGTTTTTT.

This chain joins TRBV14 and TRBJ2-2; D perhaps matches TRBD1 (5 bases). Germline CDR1 and CDR2: SGHDN and FVKESK. The CDR3 runs to 16 residues. The V end lost 4 bases, the J end lost 5 bases, and 17 bases lay between the germline ends. CDR3 nucleotides: TGTGCCAGCAGCCCACAGTATTGGGGCGGAACCGGGGAGCTGTTTTTT. Its protein product is CASSPQYWGGTGELFF.

This sequence joins TRBV20-1 and TRBJ2-1; 10 nucleotides match TRBD2. The germline V gene encodes CDR1 DFQATT and CDR2 SNEGSKA (reference sequence). V lost 3 bases, J lost 5 bases, and 1 base stayed unmatched. There are 13 residues in the CDR3. CDR3 protein: CSARGTSDNEQFF. The CDR3 DNA reads as TGCAGTGCTAGGGGGACTAGCGACAATGAGCAGTTCTTC.

In this sample, this clonotype turned up once. CDR3 in amino acids: CASRRQGAMGEQYF. CDR3 DNA: TGTGCCAGCAGGCGACAGGGGGCAATGGGGGAGCAGTACTTC. The rearrangement joins TRBV12-3 or TRBV12-4 to TRBJ2-7; 10 bases are shared with TRBD1. The CDR3 spans 14 residues. Trimming took 6 bases from V and 7 from J; bases not matched to a gene: 9.

The chain recombines TRBV20-1 with TRBJ1-3, with D uncertain. The germline CDR1 and CDR2 sequences are DFQATT and SNEGSKA (reference sequence). Trimming stripped 5 bases from V and 8 bases from J, with 13 bases between. The CDR3 sequence is 12 residues long. CDR3 bases: TGCAGTGCTCGTGGGCCTGTGGACACCATATATTTT. It yields the protein CSARGPVDTIYF.